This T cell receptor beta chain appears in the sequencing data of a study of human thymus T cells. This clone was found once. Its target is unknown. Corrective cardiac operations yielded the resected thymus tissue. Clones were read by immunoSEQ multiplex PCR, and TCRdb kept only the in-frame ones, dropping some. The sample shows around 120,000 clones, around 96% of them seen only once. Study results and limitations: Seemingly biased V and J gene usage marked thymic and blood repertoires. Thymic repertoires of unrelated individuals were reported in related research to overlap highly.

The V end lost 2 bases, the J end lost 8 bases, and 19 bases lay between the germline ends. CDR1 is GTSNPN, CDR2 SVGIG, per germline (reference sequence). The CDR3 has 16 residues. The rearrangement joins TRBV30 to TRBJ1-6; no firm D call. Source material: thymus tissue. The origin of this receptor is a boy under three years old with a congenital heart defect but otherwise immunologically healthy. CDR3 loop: CAWSPRDARGYSPLHF. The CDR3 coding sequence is TGTGCCTGGAGTCCCCGCGATGCTCGAGGCTATTCACCCCTCCACTTT.